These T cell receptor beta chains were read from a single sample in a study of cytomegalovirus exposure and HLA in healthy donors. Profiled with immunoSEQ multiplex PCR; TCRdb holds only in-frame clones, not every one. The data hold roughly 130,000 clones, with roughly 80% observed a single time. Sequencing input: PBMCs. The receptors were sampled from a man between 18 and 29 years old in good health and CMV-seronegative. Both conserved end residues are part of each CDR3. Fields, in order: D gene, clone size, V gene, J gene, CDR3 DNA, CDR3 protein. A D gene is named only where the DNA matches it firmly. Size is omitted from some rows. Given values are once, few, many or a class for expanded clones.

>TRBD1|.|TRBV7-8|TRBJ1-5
TGTGCCAGCAGCTTAGCGCGGGGGACAGGGGGCCAACCCCAGCATTTT
CASSLARGTGGQPQHF
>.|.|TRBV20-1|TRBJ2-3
TGCAGTGCTCAGGCCACAGATACGCAGTATTTT
CSAQATDTQYF
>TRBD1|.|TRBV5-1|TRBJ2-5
TGCGCCAGCAGCTTGGTAGGGGGCGGAGAGACCCAGTACTTC
CASSLVGGGETQYF
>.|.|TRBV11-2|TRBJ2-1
TGTGCCAGCAGCAAAGGGGCGACTCTCAGTGACAATGAGCAGTTCTTC
CASSKGATLSDNEQFF
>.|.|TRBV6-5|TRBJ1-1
TGTGCCAGCAGCCTCACAGGGAACACTGAAGCTTTCTTT
CASSLTGNTEAFF
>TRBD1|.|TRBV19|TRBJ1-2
TGTGCCAGTAGTATAGAAAGCAGGGGGGACTATGGCTACACCTTC
CASSIESRGDYGYTF
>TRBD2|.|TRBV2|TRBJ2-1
TGTGCCGGGGGACTAGCACTCTACAATGAGCAGTTCTTC
CAGGLALYNEQFF
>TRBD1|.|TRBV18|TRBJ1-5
TGTGCCAGCTCACCGCAACGGGACAGCTACGACGATCAGCCCCAGCATTTT
CASSPQRDSYDDQPQHF
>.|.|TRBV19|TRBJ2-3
TGTGCCAGTAGTATAGATCGGGGGGATACGCAGTATTTT
CASSIDRGDTQYF
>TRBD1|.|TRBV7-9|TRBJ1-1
TGTGCCAGCAGCGCAGGGGGCGCTGAAGCTTTCTTT
CASSAGGAEAFF
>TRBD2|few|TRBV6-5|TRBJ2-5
TGTGCCAGCAGTTACGTCAGCGGGGGGAGGGAGACCCAGTACTTC
CASSYVSGGRETQYF
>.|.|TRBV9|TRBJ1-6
TGTGCCAGCAGCGTAGAAGGGACATACTCACCCCTCCACTTT
CASSVEGTYSPLHF
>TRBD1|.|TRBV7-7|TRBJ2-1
TGTGCTAGCAGCCCGAACAGGGGCCACAATGAGCAGTTCTTC
CASSPNRGHNEQFF
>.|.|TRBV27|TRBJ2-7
TGCGCCAGCAGTTTCCGACAGGCCTTAAGCTACGAGCAGTACTTC
CASSFRQALSYEQYF
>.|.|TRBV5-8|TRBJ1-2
TGTGCCAGCAGCGCCTGGACTATGGACAACTATGGCTACACCTTC
CASSAWTMDNYGYTF
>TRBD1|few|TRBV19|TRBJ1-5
TGTGCCAGTAGTATTTCCGACAGGGGGTATTATCAGCCCCAGCATTTT
CASSISDRGYYQPQHF
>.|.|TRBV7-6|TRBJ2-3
TGTGCCAGCAGCTTAGAGTCTGGGGCCAGGGTGACAGATACGCAGTATTTT
CASSLESGARVTDTQYF
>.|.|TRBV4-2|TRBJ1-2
TGTGCCAGCAGCCACAGGGCTGACTATGGCTACACCTTC
CASSHRADYGYTF
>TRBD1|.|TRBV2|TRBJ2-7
TGTGCCAGCAGTTCGGGACAGGCCCGCTACGAGCAGTACTTC
CASSSGQARYEQYF
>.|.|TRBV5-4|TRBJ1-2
TGTGCCAGCAGCTTAAACCAGGCCAGCTATGGCTACACCTTC
CASSLNQASYGYTF
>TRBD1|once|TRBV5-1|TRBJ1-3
TGCGCCAGCAGGCGGGACAGCGACACCATATATTTT
CASRRDSDTIYF
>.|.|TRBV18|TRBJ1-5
TGTGCCAGCTCAGGCTCATCAGGGAATAGCAATCAGCCCCAGCATTTT
CASSGSSGNSNQPQHF
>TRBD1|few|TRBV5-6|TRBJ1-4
TGTGCCAGCAGCTTGGTCCTCGGGACAGGGAGTGAAAAACTGTTTTTT
CASSLVLGTGSEKLFF
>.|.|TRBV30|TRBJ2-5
TGTGCCTGGAGTGTACTCTGGCAAGAGACCCAGTACTTC
CAWSVLWQETQYF
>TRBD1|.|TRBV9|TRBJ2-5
TGTGCCAGCAGCGCCGACAGGGGAGGTGAGACCCAGTACTTC
CASSADRGGETQYF
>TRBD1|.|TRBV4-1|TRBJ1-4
TGCGCCAGCAGCCTACCGGGACAGGGAGATGAAAAACTGTTTTTT
CASSLPGQGDEKLFF
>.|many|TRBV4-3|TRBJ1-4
TGCGCCAGCAGCCAAGATTTAGGGGGGGTTAATGAAAAACTGTTTTTT
CASSQDLGGVNEKLFF
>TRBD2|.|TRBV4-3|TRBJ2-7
TGCGCCAGCAGCCCTGGGACTACCAAACCCTCCTACGAGCAGTACTTC
CASSPGTTKPSYEQYF
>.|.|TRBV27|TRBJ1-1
TGTGCCAGCAGCCGAGGAGACTACACTGAAGCTTTCTTT
CASSRGDYTEAFF
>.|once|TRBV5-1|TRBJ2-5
TGCGCCAGCAGCTTGGCCGGAGAGACCCAGTACTTC
CASSLAGETQYF
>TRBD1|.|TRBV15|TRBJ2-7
TGTGCCACCAGCAGACCTCCCCTCGGGGCAGGGGGCCACGAGCAGTACTTC
CATSRPPLGAGGHEQYF
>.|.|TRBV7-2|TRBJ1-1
TGTGCCAGCAGTCTCAGGGGCAGGAACACTGAAGCTTTCTTT
CASSLRGRNTEAFF
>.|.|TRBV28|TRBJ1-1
TGTGCCAGCAGTTTATCAGCTGAAGCTTTCTTT
CASSLSAEAFF
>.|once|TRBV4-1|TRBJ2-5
TGCGCCAGCAGCCACCTTAAGGGGCAGGGCCAAGAGACCCAGTACTTC
CASSHLKGQGQETQYF